These 7 T cell receptor beta chains originate from one sample sequenced in a study of cytomegalovirus exposure and HLA in healthy donors. PCR involved 60 Vbeta and 13 Jbeta primers. TCRdb's table, derived via immunoSEQ multiplex PCR, lists solely in-frame clones and lacks some. The sample includes 200,000 to 250,000 clones, 60% to 80% of them seen just once. The sequenced material came from PBMCs. The origin of the receptors is a male donor in good health and CMV-seronegative.

The chain links TRBV2 to TRBJ2-7; 8 nucleotides align to TRBD2. The CDR3 runs to 15 residues. Losses at the gene ends were 4 bases for V and 2 bases for J; bases not matched to a gene: 7. Germline V gene data show CDR1 as SNHLY and CDR2 as FYNNEI. The CDR3 DNA is TGTGCCAGCAGTGGCCCGGGAGGGGGGGCCTACGAGCAGTACTTC. It is translated as CASSGPGGGAYEQYF.

The chain joins TRBV5-6 to TRBJ1-6, with TRBD1 as a possible D gene (5 bases). Germline V gene data show CDR1 as SGHDT and CDR2 as YYEEEE. Trimming removed 4 bases at V and 3 bases at J, with 14 bases between. The CDR3 is 16 amino acids. The CDR3 DNA reads TGTGCCAGCAGCCCGGACCCGGGGGGCTATAATTCACCCCTCCACTTT. Amino acids: CASSPDPGGYNSPLHF.

This clone has only a few counts. The chain couples TRBV9 to TRBJ1-5, with 7 bases matching TRBD1. The CDR3 runs to 15 residues. The V segment lost 2 bases and the J segment 6 bases; nucleotides outside the gene matches: 8. Germline V gene sequence: CDR1 SGDLS, CDR2 YYNGEE. CDR3 in DNA: TGTGCCAGCAGCGTGGATCAGGGGGTATCTCAGCCCCAGCATTTT. As protein: CASSVDQGVSQPQHF.

This clone was found a few times. Here the CDR3 DNA reads TGTGCCAGTAGTATTGGGCAGTTAGCAGATACGCAGTATTTT. It encodes CASSIGQLADTQYF. The V call is TRBV19, the J call TRBJ2-3, with unresolved D. Trimming cost V 3 bases and J 4 bases, with 11 bases left between them. Germline CDR1 reads LNHDA; CDR2 reads SQIVND (reference sequence). CDR3 length: 14 residues.

The chain carries TRBV7-2 and TRBJ2-1; a weak D match, TRBD2 (6 bases). Trimming left V 2 bases short and J 8 bases short, with 16 bases between. This CDR3 has 15 residues. Germline CDR1 reads SGHTA; CDR2 reads FQGNSA. CDR3 sequence reads: CASSLRQLAPDEQFF. The CDR3, as DNA: TGTGCCAGCAGCTTAAGGCAACTAGCCCCTGATGAGCAGTTCTTC.

The rearrangement joins TRBV28 to TRBJ2-7, with TRBD1 as a possible D gene (5 bases). The CDR3 is made up of 15 amino acids. Trimming stripped 6 bases from V and 0 bases from J, with 15 bases between. Germline CDR1 MDHEN, CDR2 SYDVKM. DNA of the CDR3: TGTGCCAGCAGGGAGACAGCCAACCTCTCCTACGAGCAGTACTTC. It specifies CASRETANLSYEQYF.

The chain is built from TRBV4-1 and TRBJ2-5; 13 nucleotides match TRBD2. Trimming cost V 1 base and J 3 bases; bases outside gene matches: 8. The germline V gene has CDR1 MGHRA and CDR2 YSYEKL. The CDR3 runs 18 residues. Here the CDR3 DNA reads TGCGCCAGCAGCCAAGGGAGAATTGGACTAGCGGGAGAAGAGACCCAGTACTTC. Protein product: CASSQGRIGLAGEETQYF.